The clone carrying this T cell receptor beta chain was seen only a few times. Its specificity is unknown. This entry comes from a study of identical twins. Study-wide results and caveats: Models, which agreed with sharing between unrelated individuals, nonetheless underestimated the out-of-frame TCR alpha sharing seen in monozygotic twins. A cross-sectional statistical analysis, not follow-up of the same donors, supported the conclusions.

TCRdb re-called the 5' RACE reads with MiXCR, one entry per CDR3 protein. The sample shows about 700,000 distinct CDR3 sequences, about 9.4% of them seen only once. V was trimmed by 2 bases and J by 0 bases, leaving 11 bases between them. CDR1 MNHEY and CDR2 SVGAGI come from the germline V gene. The CDR3 totals 15 residues. Separately, the same data were catalogued under a study of yellow fever vaccine responses in identical twins.

The sequencing input was PBMCs. The origin of this receptor is a woman younger than 35 in good health. The chain uses TRBV6-5 and TRBJ2-7; a possible D gene is TRBD1 (6 bases). CDR3 region: CASSYAQGVSYEQYF. The CDR3, as DNA: TGTGCCAGCAGTTACGCACAGGGTGTCTCCTACGAGCAGTACTTC.